One and the same sample provided the 9 T cell receptor beta chains below, sequenced in a study of blood T cells in healthy people across ages. Together with a sample-barcoded 5' primer, a J-beta primer mix was included in a second PCR lasting roughly 7 to 11 cycles. TCRdb re-called the 5' RACE reads with MiXCR, one entry per CDR3 protein. The sample consists of fewer than 700,000 distinct CDR3 sequences, approximately 40% of them appearing once. Sequenced input: blood. Source of these receptors: a man aged 80 or over in good health.

J is TRBJ2-1 and V is TRBV5-8; D is uncertain. V was trimmed by 1 base and J by 5 bases, leaving 7 bases between them. The V gene's germline CDR1 is SGHTS and CDR2 YDEGEE. There are 13 residues in the CDR3. This CDR3 is CASSLFRNNEQFF. DNA of the CDR3: TGTGCCAGCAGCTTGTTTCGGAACAATGAGCAGTTCTTC.

In this sample, this clonotype turned up a few times. This sequence joins TRBV6-6 and TRBJ2-1; 11 bases map to TRBD1. CDR3 size: 15 residues. Germline loops: CDR1 MNHNY, CDR2 SVGAGI (reference sequence). V lost 0 bases and J lost 7; bases outside the gene matches: 2. For the CDR3, the DNA is TGTGCCAGCAGTTACTCGGGACAGGGGGTTAATGAGCAGTTCTTC. It yields the protein CASSYSGQGVNEQFF.

This rearrangement joins TRBV12-3 or TRBV12-4 to TRBJ1-1; 7 bases are shared with TRBD1. V was pared by 4 bases and J by 0 bases, with 5 bases of the junction left unmatched. The CDR3 consists of 15 residues. The CDR3 DNA sequence: TGTGCCAGCAGTTCCTGGACAGGAATGAACACTGAAGCTTTCTTT. It translates to CASSSWTGMNTEAFF.

CDR3: CASTEGAGKQFF. CDR3 bases: TGTGCCAGTACCGAGGGAGCTGGGAAGCAGTTCTTC. The J gene is TRBJ2-1, the V gene TRBV19, with D maybe TRBD2 (5 bases). Germline lookup yields CDR1 LNHDA and CDR2 SQIVND (reference sequence). The V end was cut by 7 bases, the J end by 11 bases, with 15 bases between. The CDR3 covers 12 residues.

Turning to this clonotype: A much larger clone sits a single nucleotide away, making a read error possible. The chain carries TRBV7-2 and TRBJ2-5; no clear D gene. The J call may be incorrect, as the DNA end agrees better with TRBJ2-1. The germline V gene encodes CDR1 SGHTA and CDR2 FQGNSA. The CDR3 runs to 12 residues. This CDR3 is CASSLPKETQFF. CDR3 bases: TGTGCCAGCAGCTTACCCAAAGAGACCCAGTTCTTC.

This clonotype was counted ten times or more. This chain joins TRBV29-1 and TRBJ2-7, with D perhaps TRBD1 (5 bases). CDR3 size: 14 residues. The germline gives CDR1 SQVTM, CDR2 ANQGSEA. Trimming took off 2 bases at V and 2 bases at J, with 13 bases between the two ends. CDR3 residues: CSVEKQDTPYEQYF. The CDR3 nucleotides are TGCAGCGTTGAAAAACAGGACACCCCCTACGAGCAGTACTTC.

This chain links TRBV10-3 with TRBJ2-1; no reliable D call. Germline V gene sequence: CDR1 ENHRY, CDR2 SYGVKD. The CDR3 length is 13 residues. V lost 7 bases and J 0 bases, leaving 7 bases between the germline ends. CDR3 nucleotides: TGTGCCATCAAACAGCCCTCCTACAATGAGCAGTTCTTC. Amino acid sequence: CAIKQPSYNEQFF.

The chain uses TRBV6-1 and TRBJ2-3, with D hard to call. With 2 bases removed from V and 2 bases from J, the gap between germline ends came to 8 bases. Germline V CDR1 and CDR2: MNHNS, SASEGT. There are 14 residues in the CDR3. CDR3 amino acids: CASSESGLTDTQYF. The CDR3 region has the DNA TGTGCCAGCAGTGAATCCGGCCTCACAGATACGCAGTATTTT.

This clonotype was seen many times. J is TRBJ2-7 and V is TRBV11-2; 11 nucleotides match TRBD1. Per germline, CDR1 SGHAT and CDR2 FQNNGV. Trimming took 5 bases from V and 2 from J; bases not matched to a gene: 5. The CDR3 consists of 15 residues. CDR3 loop: CASSGRDRGAYEQYF. The CDR3 DNA follows: TGTGCCAGCAGCGGCCGGGACAGGGGGGCCTACGAGCAGTACTTC.